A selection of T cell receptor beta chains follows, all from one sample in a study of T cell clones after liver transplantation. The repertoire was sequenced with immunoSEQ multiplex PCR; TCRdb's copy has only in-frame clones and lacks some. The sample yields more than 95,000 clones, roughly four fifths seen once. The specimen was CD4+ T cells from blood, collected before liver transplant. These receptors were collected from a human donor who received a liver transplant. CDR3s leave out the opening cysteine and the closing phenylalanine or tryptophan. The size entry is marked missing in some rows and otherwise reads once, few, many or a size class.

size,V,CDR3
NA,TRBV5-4,ASSLGVAGPDTQY
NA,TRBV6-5,ASSFGTSGGELF
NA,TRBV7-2,ASSPGLAGNTGELF
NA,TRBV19,ASKTPGANVLT
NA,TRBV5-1,ASSEYRGGIHYGYT
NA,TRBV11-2,ASSPWGTGDYGYT
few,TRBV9,ASSVGRLGDGYT
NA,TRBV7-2,ASRVGPNSGNTIY
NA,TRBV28,ASSPREENIQY
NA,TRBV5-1,ASSHDRATNEKLF
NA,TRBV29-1,SVTTASGNTIY
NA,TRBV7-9,ASSSIAGGPDNEQF
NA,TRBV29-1,SATLPAGANVLT
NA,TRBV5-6,ASSGPQWTSGGYEQY
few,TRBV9,ASSARGDTGELF